This is a list of T cell receptor beta chains from one sample in a study of blood T cell repertoires in COVID-19. Repertoires were generated with immunoSEQ multiplex PCR, while TCRdb's copy carries only in-frame clones and drops some. The sample has approximately 240,000 clones; around 82% are singletons. Sequencing was carried out using peripheral blood. The receptors here all came from an elderly woman with active or convalescent COVID-19. The CDR3 runs from the conserved cysteine through the conserved F or W. D genes are given only for firm matches. Clone size is not always given. Where it is, it says once, few, many or a class for expanded clones.

cdr3_nt: TGTGCCAGCAGCGTAGATCCCCGGGGTGGGACTGAAGCTTTCTTT; cdr3_aa: CASSVDPRGGTEAFF; d_call: .; cdr3_length: 15; v_call: TRBV9; j_call: TRBJ1-1; clone_size: .
cdr3_nt: TGTGCCAGCAGCCGCCCCAGAAGACAAGAGACCCAGTACTTC; cdr3_aa: CASSRPRRQETQYF; d_call: .; cdr3_length: 14; v_call: TRBV11-1; j_call: TRBJ2-5; clone_size: .
cdr3_nt: TGCGCCAGCAGTAGGGTTAGCGGGCCCTACAATGAGCAGTTCTTC; cdr3_aa: CASSRVSGPYNEQFF; d_call: TRBD2; cdr3_length: 15; v_call: TRBV10-2; j_call: TRBJ2-1; clone_size: .
cdr3_nt: TGTGCCAGTAGTATAGATCTAGCGGCCCAGCCCCAGCATTTT; cdr3_aa: CASSIDLAAQPQHF; d_call: .; cdr3_length: 14; v_call: TRBV19; j_call: TRBJ1-5; clone_size: .
cdr3_nt: TGCGCCAGCAGCTTGGAGGGGACTGGAAACACCATATATTTT; cdr3_aa: CASSLEGTGNTIYF; d_call: .; cdr3_length: 14; v_call: TRBV5-1; j_call: TRBJ1-3; clone_size: .
cdr3_nt: TGTGCCAGCAGTCGCGGACAGACCCCCACAGATACGCAGTATTTT; cdr3_aa: CASSRGQTPTDTQYF; d_call: .; cdr3_length: 15; v_call: TRBV3-1/TRBV3-2; j_call: TRBJ2-3; clone_size: .
cdr3_nt: TGCGCCAGCAGCTTAATAGCGTCCTCCTACAATGAGCAGTTCTTC; cdr3_aa: CASSLIASSYNEQFF; d_call: .; cdr3_length: 15; v_call: TRBV5-1; j_call: TRBJ2-1; clone_size: once
cdr3_nt: TGTGCCAGCAGCCAAGGGACTAGTAGGCAGTATTTT; cdr3_aa: CASSQGTSRQYF; d_call: TRBD2; cdr3_length: 12; v_call: TRBV27; j_call: TRBJ2-3; clone_size: .
cdr3_nt: TGTGCCAGCAGACCAGGATCTACCGGGGAGCTGTTTTTT; cdr3_aa: CASRPGSTGELFF; d_call: .; cdr3_length: 13; v_call: TRBV14; j_call: TRBJ2-2; clone_size: .
cdr3_nt: TGTGCCAGCAGGGATAGCGGGAGGGAAGATACGCAGTATTTT; cdr3_aa: CASRDSGREDTQYF; d_call: TRBD2; cdr3_length: 14; v_call: TRBV3-1/TRBV3-2; j_call: TRBJ2-3; clone_size: .
cdr3_nt: TGTGCCAGCAGCCGGACAGAAACCGGGGAGCTGTTTTTT; cdr3_aa: CASSRTETGELFF; d_call: .; cdr3_length: 13; v_call: TRBV7-9; j_call: TRBJ2-2; clone_size: .